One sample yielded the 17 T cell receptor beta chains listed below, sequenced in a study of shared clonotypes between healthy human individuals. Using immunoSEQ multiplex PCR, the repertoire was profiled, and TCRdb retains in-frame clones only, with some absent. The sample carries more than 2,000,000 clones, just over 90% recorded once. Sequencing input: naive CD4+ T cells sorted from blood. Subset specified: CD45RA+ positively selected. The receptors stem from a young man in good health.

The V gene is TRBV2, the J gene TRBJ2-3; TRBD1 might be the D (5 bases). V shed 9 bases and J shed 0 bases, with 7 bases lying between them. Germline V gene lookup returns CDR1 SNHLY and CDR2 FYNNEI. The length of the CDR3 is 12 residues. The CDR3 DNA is TGTGCCAGGACAGCTAGCACAGATACGCAGTATTTT. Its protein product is CARTASTDTQYF.

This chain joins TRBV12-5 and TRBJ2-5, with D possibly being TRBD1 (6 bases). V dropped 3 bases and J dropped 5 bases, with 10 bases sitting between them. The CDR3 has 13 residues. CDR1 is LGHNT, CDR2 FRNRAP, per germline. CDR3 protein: CASGLRGSETQYF. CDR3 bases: TGTGCTAGTGGTTTAAGGGGGTCGGAGACCCAGTACTTC.

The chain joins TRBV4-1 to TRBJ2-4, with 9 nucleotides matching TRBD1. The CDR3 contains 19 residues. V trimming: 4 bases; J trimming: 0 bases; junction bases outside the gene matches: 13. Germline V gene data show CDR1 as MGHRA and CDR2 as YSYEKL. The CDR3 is CASSRRQGENLIAKNIQYF. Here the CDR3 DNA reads TGCGCCAGCAGCCGTCGACAGGGGGAAAATCTCATAGCCAAAAACATTCAGTACTTC.

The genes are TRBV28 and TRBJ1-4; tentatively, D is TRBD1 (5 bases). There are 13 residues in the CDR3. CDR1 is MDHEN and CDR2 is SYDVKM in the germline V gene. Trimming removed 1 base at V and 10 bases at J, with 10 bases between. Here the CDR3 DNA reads TGTGCCAGCAGTTTATTAGCGGGGGGAAAACTGTTTTTT. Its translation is CASSLLAGGKLFF.

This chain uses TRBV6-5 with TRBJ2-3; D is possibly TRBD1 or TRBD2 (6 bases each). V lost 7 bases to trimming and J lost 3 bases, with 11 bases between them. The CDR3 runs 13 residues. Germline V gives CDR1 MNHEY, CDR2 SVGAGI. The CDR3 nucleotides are TGTGCCAGCAACCGGGGGCAAACAGATACGCAGTATTTT. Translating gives CASNRGQTDTQYF.

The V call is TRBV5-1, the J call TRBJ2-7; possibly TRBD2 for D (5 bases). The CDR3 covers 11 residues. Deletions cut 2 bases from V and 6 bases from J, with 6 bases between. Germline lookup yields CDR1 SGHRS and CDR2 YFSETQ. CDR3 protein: CASSFAGEQYF. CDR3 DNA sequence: TGCGCCAGCAGCTTTGCGGGCGAGCAGTACTTC.

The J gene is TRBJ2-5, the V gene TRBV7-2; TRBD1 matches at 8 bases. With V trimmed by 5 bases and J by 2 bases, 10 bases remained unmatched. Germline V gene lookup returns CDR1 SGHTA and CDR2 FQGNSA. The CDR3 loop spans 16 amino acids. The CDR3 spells CASSGRTGRSQETQYF. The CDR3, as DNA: TGTGCCAGCAGCGGCCGGACAGGGAGATCGCAAGAGACCCAGTACTTC.

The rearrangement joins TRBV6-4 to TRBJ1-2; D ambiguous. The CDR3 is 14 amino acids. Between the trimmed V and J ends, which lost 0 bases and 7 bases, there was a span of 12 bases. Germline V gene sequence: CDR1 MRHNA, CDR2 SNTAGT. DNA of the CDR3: TGTGCCAGCAGTGACTCGAGCGGGGTGCGTGGCTACACCTTC. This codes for CASSDSSGVRGYTF.

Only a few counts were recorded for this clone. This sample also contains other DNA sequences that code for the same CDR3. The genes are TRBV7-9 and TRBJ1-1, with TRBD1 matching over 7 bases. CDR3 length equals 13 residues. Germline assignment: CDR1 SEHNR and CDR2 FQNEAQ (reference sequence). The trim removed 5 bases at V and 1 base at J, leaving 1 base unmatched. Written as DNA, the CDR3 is TGTGCCAGCAGCCGACAGGGGAACACTGAAGCTTTCTTT. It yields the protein CASSRQGNTEAFF. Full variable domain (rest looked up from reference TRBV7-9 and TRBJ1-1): DTGVSQNPRHKITKRGQNVTFRCDPISEHNRLYWYRQTLGQGPEFLTYFQNEAQLEKSRLLSDRFSAERPKGSFSTLEIQRTEQGDSAMYLCASSRQGNTEAFFGQGTRLTVV.

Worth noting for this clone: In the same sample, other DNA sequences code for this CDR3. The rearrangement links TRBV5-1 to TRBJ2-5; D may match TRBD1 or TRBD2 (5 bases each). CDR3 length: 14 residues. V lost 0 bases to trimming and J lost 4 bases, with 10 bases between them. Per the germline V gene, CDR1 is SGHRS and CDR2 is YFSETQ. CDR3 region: CASSLGGGRETQYF. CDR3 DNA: TGCGCCAGCAGCTTGGGTGGGGGACGAGAGACCCAGTACTTC.

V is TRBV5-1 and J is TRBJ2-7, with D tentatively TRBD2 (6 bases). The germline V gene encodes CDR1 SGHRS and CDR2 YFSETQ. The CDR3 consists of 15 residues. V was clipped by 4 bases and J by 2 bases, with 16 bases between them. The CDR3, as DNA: TGCGCCAGCAGCCCGCCGGGAGAGCCCCCCTACGAGCAGTACTTC. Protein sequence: CASSPPGEPPYEQYF.

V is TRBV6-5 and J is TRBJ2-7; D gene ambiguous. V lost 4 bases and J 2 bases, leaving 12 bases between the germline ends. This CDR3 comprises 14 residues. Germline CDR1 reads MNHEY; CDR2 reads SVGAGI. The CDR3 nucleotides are TGTGCCAGCAGTTCTTACATGAAGGCCTACGAGCAGTACTTC. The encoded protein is CASSSYMKAYEQYF.

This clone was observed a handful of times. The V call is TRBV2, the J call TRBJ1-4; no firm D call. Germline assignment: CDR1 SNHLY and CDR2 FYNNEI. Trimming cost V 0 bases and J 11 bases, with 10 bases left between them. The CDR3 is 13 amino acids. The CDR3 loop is CASSEARVEKLFF. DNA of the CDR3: TGTGCCAGCAGTGAAGCGCGTGTGGAGAAACTGTTTTTT.

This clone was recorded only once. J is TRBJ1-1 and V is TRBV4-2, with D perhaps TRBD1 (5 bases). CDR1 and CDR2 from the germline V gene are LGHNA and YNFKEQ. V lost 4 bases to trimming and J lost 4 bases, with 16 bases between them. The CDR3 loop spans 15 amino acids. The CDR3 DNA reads TGTGCCAGCAGCCCTGGGCGGGGGAGGATCACTGAAGCTTTCTTT. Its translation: CASSPGRGRITEAFF.

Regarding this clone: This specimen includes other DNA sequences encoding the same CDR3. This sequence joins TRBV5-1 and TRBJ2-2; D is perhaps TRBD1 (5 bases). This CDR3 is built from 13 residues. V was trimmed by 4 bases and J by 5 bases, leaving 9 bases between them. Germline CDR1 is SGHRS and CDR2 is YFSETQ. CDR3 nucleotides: TGCGCCAGCAGCCTACAGGATACCGGGGAGCTGTTTTTT. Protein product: CASSLQDTGELFF.

The CDR3 loop reads CASSLAPTATSYEQYF. The DNA for the CDR3 is TGTGCCAGCAGCTTGGCTCCGACAGCTACCTCCTACGAGCAGTACTTC. The V and J genes are TRBV5-4 and TRBJ2-7; possibly TRBD1 for D (5 bases). The CDR3 length is 16 residues. The ends were cut back, 0 bases at V and 0 bases at J, with 13 bases in the middle. Germline-derived CDR1 and CDR2 are SGHNT and YYREEE (reference sequence).

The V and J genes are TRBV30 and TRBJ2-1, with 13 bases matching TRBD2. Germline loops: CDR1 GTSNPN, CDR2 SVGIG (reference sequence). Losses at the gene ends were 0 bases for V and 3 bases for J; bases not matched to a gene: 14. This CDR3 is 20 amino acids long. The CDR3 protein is CAWSVLRTSGSTGVYNEQFF. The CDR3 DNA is TGTGCCTGGAGTGTACTGAGGACTAGCGGGAGTACGGGGGTCTACAATGAGCAGTTCTTC.